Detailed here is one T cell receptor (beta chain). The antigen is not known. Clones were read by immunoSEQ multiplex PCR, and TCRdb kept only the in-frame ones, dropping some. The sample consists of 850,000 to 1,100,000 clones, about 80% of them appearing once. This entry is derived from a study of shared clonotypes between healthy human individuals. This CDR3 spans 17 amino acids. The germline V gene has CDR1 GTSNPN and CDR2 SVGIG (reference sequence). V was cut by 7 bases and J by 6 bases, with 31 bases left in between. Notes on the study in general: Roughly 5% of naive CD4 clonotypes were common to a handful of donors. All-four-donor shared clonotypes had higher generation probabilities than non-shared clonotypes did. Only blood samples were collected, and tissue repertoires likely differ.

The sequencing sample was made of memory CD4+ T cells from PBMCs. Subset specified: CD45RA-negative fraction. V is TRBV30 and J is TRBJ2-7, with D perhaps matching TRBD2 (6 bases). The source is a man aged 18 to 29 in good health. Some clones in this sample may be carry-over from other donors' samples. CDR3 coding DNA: TGTGCCTCTGCGGGGCCTGTGACGTTAGGGTCGAACTCCGAGCAGTACTTC. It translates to CASAGPVTLGSNSEQYF. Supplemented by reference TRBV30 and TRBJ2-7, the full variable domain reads SQTIHQWPATLVQPVGSPLSLECTVEGTSNPNLYWYRQAAGRGLQLLFYSVGIGQISSEVPQNLSASRPQDRQFILSSKKLLLSDSGFYLCASAGPVTLGSNSEQYFGPGTRLTVT.